These 13 T cell receptor beta chains came from one sample sequenced in a study of blood T cells in healthy people across ages. The authors ran a second PCR of 7 to 11 cycles using a sample-barcoded 5' primer and a J-beta primer mix. One entry per CDR3 protein results from TCRdb running MiXCR on the 5' RACE reads. The table includes around 870,000 distinct CDR3 sequences, around 30% detected once. Sequencing used blood. The source is a woman of 80 years or more in good health.

The rearrangement links TRBV3-1 to TRBJ2-1; 8 positions agree with TRBD1. J was trimmed by 5 bases and V by 2 bases; bases with no gene match: 11. Looked up from germline, CDR1 is LGHDT and CDR2 is YNNKEL (reference sequence). The CDR3 consists of 17 residues. The CDR3 is CASSQQPYRGSHNEQFF. As DNA, the CDR3 is TGTGCCAGCAGCCAACAACCTTACAGGGGGAGTCACAATGAGCAGTTCTTC.

This clonotype was counted many times. The rearrangement links TRBV20-1 to TRBJ2-3; D is undetermined. Germline V CDR1 and CDR2: DFQATT, SNEGSKA (reference sequence). This CDR3 has 14 amino acids. Trimming removed 4 bases from V and 0 bases from J, with 11 bases in between. The CDR3 region is CSAIRPASTDTQYF. DNA of the CDR3: TGCAGTGCTATTCGGCCTGCTAGCACAGATACGCAGTATTTT.

This clonotype was counted between two and nine times. Germline is not matched at one junction end, which may reflect a read error. V gene TRBV2 combines with J gene TRBJ1-4, with a tentative D call TRBD1 (5 bases). The CDR3 is 15 amino acids. CDR1 SNHLY and CDR2 FYNNEI come from the germline V gene. The CDR3 coding sequence is TGTGGCAGCAGTGAGGAACCGCGCCAGGGAGGGAAACTGTTTTTT. Residues: CGSSEEPRQGGKLFF.

On this clonotype: This may arise from a read error, as a much more abundant clone is one base away. This chain joins TRBV7-8 and TRBJ2-7; no reliable D call. The CDR3 loop spans 15 amino acids. CDR1 and CDR2 from the germline V gene are SGHVS and FQNEAQ. V was cut by 5 bases and J by 2 bases, with 16 bases left in between. In nucleotides, the CDR3 is TGTGCCAGCAGCGAGCGCCCAAGCGAAACCTACGAGCAGTACTTC. Translation: CASSERPSETYEQYF.

This clonotype has a count of ten or more. This chain uses TRBV20-1 with TRBJ2-5; 7 nucleotides match TRBD1. V trimming: 6 bases; J trimming: 5 bases; junction bases outside the gene matches: 9. The CDR3 sequence is 13 residues long. Per germline, CDR1 DFQATT and CDR2 SNEGSKA (reference sequence). The CDR3 nucleotides read TGCAGTGCCCCGGCAAGGGGGCGTGAGACCCAGTACTTC. Translated, it gives CSAPARGRETQYF.

This sequence joins TRBV14 and TRBJ2-2, with D possibly matching TRBD1 (5 bases). The germline V gene has CDR1 SGHDN and CDR2 FVKESK. The CDR3 is 15 amino acids. Trimming took off 2 bases at V and 5 bases at J, with 12 bases between the two ends. This CDR3 is CASSQTAGRTGELFF. The CDR3 DNA sequence: TGTGCCAGCAGCCAAACGGCAGGGCGAACCGGGGAGCTGTTTTTT.

The V gene is TRBV3-1, the J gene TRBJ2-3; TRBD2 is a possible D gene (5 bases). Germline lookup yields CDR1 LGHDT and CDR2 YNNKEL (reference sequence). With 0 bases removed from V and 1 base from J, the gap between germline ends came to 17 bases. The CDR3 sequence is 18 residues long. The CDR3 coding sequence is TGTGCCAGCAGCCAAGATGCATCGAGGGCCGCCCGCACAGATACGCAGTATTTT. It specifies CASSQDASRAARTDTQYF.

This clonotype was detected many times. CDR3 residues: CAWSANEGGLAGANVLTF. CDR3 sequence (DNA): TGTGCCTGGAGTGCAAACGAGGGGGGACTTGCTGGGGCCAACGTCCTGACTTTC. V and J are TRBV30 and TRBJ2-6, with D perhaps TRBD1 or TRBD2 (6 bases each). In germline, CDR1 is GTSNPN, CDR2 SVGIG (reference sequence). This CDR3 contains 18 residues. Trimming pared 1 base from V and 2 bases from J, leaving 18 bases between.

A remark on this clonotype: This clone may be a read error of a much larger clone one base away. The chain joins TRBV7-2 to TRBJ2-3, with a weak D call TRBD2 (6 bases). Germline V CDR1 and CDR2: SGHTA, FQGNSA. The CDR3 consists of 14 residues. The CDR3 protein is CANSAGIGAGTQYF. CDR3 coding DNA: TGTGCCAACAGCGCGGGGATAGGTGCCGGTACGCAGTATTTT.

Notes on this clonotype: A much larger clone lies a single base off, so this may be a read error. As DNA, the CDR3 is TGCGCCAGCGGCTCGAGGGGCGAAGCTTTCTTT. Residues: CASGSRGEAFF. V and J are TRBV5-1 and TRBJ1-1, with D perhaps matching TRBD1 (5 bases). V was shortened by 7 bases and J by 8 bases, with 12 bases between the two germline ends. The germline CDR1 and CDR2 sequences are SGHRS and YFSETQ. This CDR3 has 11 amino acids.

This clonotype was seen at least ten times. CDR3 bases: TGTGCCACCAGCAGAGATCTAAGGGGTAGCTCCTACAATGAGCAGTTCTTC. Protein: CATSRDLRGSSYNEQFF. V and J are TRBV15 and TRBJ2-1; possible D gene TRBD1, 5 bases. V lost 0 bases to trimming and J lost 0 bases, with 12 bases between them. Germline V lookup: CDR1 LNHNV, CDR2 YYDKDF (reference sequence). The CDR3 is 17 amino acids.

The chain carries TRBV28 and TRBJ2-1, with TRBD2 as a possible D gene (7 bases). Trimming removed 6 bases from V and 6 bases from J, with 27 bases in between. This CDR3 is 18 amino acids long. CDR1 is MDHEN and CDR2 is SYDVKM in the germline V gene. CDR3 region: CASSTILFRGASLNEQFF. Here the CDR3 DNA reads TGTGCCAGCAGCACTATACTTTTTCGGGGGGCCTCGCTCAATGAGCAGTTCTTC.

About this clonotype itself: This sequence may be a read error, since a much larger clone differs from it by one base. V usage is TRBV7-2 and J usage is TRBJ2-1; TRBD2 agrees at 10 bases. The J call may be in error: the DNA end matches TRBJ2-7 better. The V gene's germline CDR1 is SGHTA and CDR2 FQGNSA. The CDR3 totals 17 residues. CDR3: CASRPPGSGGVRNEQYF. The CDR3 DNA reads as TGTGCCAGCAGACCCCCTGGGAGCGGGGGGGTAAGGAATGAGCAGTACTTC.